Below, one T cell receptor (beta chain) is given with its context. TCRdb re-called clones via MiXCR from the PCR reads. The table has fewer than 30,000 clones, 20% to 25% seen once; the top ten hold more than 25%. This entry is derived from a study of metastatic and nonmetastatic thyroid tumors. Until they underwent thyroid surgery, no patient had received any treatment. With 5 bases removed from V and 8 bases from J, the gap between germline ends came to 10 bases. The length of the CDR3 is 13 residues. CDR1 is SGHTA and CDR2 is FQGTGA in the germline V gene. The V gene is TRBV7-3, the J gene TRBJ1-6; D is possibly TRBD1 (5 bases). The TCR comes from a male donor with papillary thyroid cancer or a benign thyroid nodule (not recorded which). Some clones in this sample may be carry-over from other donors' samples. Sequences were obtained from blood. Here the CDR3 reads CASSTDKDSPLHF. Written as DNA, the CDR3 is TGTGCCAGCAGCACGGACAAAGATTCACCCCTCCACTTT.